A single sample gave rise to the 15 T cell receptor beta chains below, sequenced in a study of blood T cell repertoires in COVID-19. Some clones are missing from TCRdb's copy, which holds only in-frame ones; the method was immunoSEQ multiplex PCR. The data hold 92,000 or so clones, with around 88% observed a single time. The sample was peripheral blood. These receptors all come from a man aged 55 to 70 with acute or convalescent COVID-19.

The chain joins TRBV24-1 to TRBJ2-4; D might be TRBD1 (5 bases). Germline CDR1 is KGHDR and CDR2 is SFDVKD. The CDR3 loop spans 11 amino acids. V lost 5 bases to trimming and J lost 15 bases, with 13 bases between them. The CDR3 DNA sequence: TGTGCCACCAGTGCGGGCAGGGCACGGTACTTC. Its translation is CATSAGRARYF.

This sequence joins TRBV30 and TRBJ1-1; 8 nucleotides match TRBD1. Trimming took 3 bases from V and 5 from J; bases not matched to a gene: 5. The CDR3 is made up of 13 amino acids. The germline V gene has CDR1 GTSNPN and CDR2 SVGIG (reference sequence). The CDR3 region has the DNA TGTGCCTGGAGCCTCGACAGGGGAACTGAAGCTTTCTTT. Its protein product is CAWSLDRGTEAFF.

The rearrangement links TRBV18 to TRBJ2-7; the D gene is possibly TRBD2 (5 bases). V was shortened by 6 bases and J by 5 bases, with 14 bases between the two germline ends. The CDR3 runs 13 residues. CDR1 is KGHSH and CDR2 is LQKENI in the germline V gene. The DNA of the CDR3 is TGTGCCAGCTCCCCGAGCGGAAGTGACGAGCAGTACTTC. Translating it yields CASSPSGSDEQYF. The variable domain in full, with the rest retrieved from reference TRBV18 and TRBJ2-7, is NAGVMQNPRHLVRRRGQEARLRCSPMKGHSHVYWYRQLPEEGLKFMVYLQKENIIDESGMPKERFSAEFPKEGPSILRIQQVVRGDSAAYFCASSPSGSDEQYFGPGTRLTVT.

The rearrangement joins TRBV11-2 to TRBJ1-3; D remains ambiguous. The CDR3 runs to 12 residues. Germline V gives CDR1 SGHAT, CDR2 FQNNGV. The V end was cut by 5 bases, the J end by 4 bases, with 6 bases between. The DNA for the CDR3 is TGTGCCAGCAGCCCGGGAGGAAACACCATATATTTT. Protein product: CASSPGGNTIYF. Looking up the rest from reference TRBV11-2 and TRBJ1-3 gives the full variable domain: EAGVAQSPRYKIIEKRQSVAFWCNPISGHATLYWYQQILGQGPKLLIQFQNNGVVDDSQLPKDRFSAERLKGVDSTLKIQPAKLEDSAVYLCASSPGGNTIYFGEGSWLTVV.

This clone was detected a few times. The genes are TRBV6-2 or TRBV6-3 and TRBJ2-6; 9 bases map to TRBD1. The CDR3 runs 19 residues. J was trimmed by 0 bases and V by 2 bases; bases with no gene match: 8. CDR1 is MNHEY, CDR2 SVGEGT, per germline. CDR3 sequence reads: CASSYLWTGDLSGANVLTF. The CDR3 nucleotides are TGTGCCAGCAGTTACCTATGGACAGGGGATCTCTCTGGGGCCAACGTCCTGACTTTC.

The gene calls are TRBV15 and TRBJ2-2; D remains unclear. V lost 4 bases to trimming and J lost 6 bases, with 12 bases between them. The CDR3 is made up of 14 amino acids. Germline lookup yields CDR1 LNHNV and CDR2 YYDKDF (reference sequence). This chain's CDR3 is CATSTIDAAGELFF. The CDR3 region has the DNA TGTGCCACCAGCACTATCGACGCGGCCGGGGAGCTGTTTTTT.

The chain employs TRBV6-2 or TRBV6-3 and TRBJ1-6; D ambiguous. Germline values: CDR1 MNHEY, CDR2 SVGEGT. Trimming stripped 5 bases from V and 5 bases from J, with 4 bases between. The CDR3 loop spans 12 amino acids. CDR3 residues: CASSPDNSPLHF. CDR3 in DNA: TGTGCCAGCAGTCCAGATAATTCACCCCTCCACTTT.

The chain is built from TRBV5-4 and TRBJ2-3, with 7 bases fitting TRBD2. V was clipped by 3 bases and J by 2 bases; unmatched bases: 6. This CDR3 has 15 amino acids. Germline loops: CDR1 SGHNT, CDR2 YYREEE (reference sequence). The CDR3 sequence is CASSSGLVDTDTQYF. Written as DNA, the CDR3 is TGTGCCAGCAGCTCCGGACTAGTCGACACAGATACGCAGTATTTT.

The chain is built from TRBV20-1 and TRBJ1-3; D not certain. V dropped 6 bases and J dropped 4 bases, with 7 bases sitting between them. Germline CDR1 is DFQATT and CDR2 is SNEGSKA (reference sequence). The CDR3 runs 11 residues. The chain's CDR3 is CSANTGNTIYF. In DNA, the CDR3 is TGCAGTGCAAACACCGGAAACACCATATATTTT.

V gene TRBV10-3 combines with J gene TRBJ1-5, with 9 bases aligning to TRBD1. Germline CDR1 ENHRY, CDR2 SYGVKD. This CDR3 is 14 amino acids long. The junction had 2 bases not matched to a gene; V was cut back by 6 bases and J by 2 bases. This chain's CDR3 is CAISRDRGNQPQHF. The CDR3 DNA follows: TGTGCCATCAGCCGGGACAGGGGCAATCAGCCCCAGCATTTT.

The CDR3 nucleotides are TGTGCCAGCAGCGTAGAAGAGGGTGCCTATGGCTACACCTTC. Amino acid sequence: CASSVEEGAYGYTF. The chain joins TRBV9 to TRBJ1-2; D not certain. V was trimmed by 0 bases and J by 4 bases, leaving 10 bases between them. From germline, CDR1 is SGDLS and CDR2 YYNGEE. CDR3 length equals 14 residues.

V gene TRBV7-8 combines with J gene TRBJ1-1; no firm D call. The length of the CDR3 is 13 residues. The V gene lost 5 bases and the J gene lost 4 bases, with 11 bases spanning the gap. Germline values: CDR1 SGHVS, CDR2 FQNEAQ. The CDR3, as DNA: TGTGCCAGCAGCGTCGCTCCGGGCACTGAAGCTTTCTTT. It translates to CASSVAPGTEAFF. The full variable domain, in which reference TRBV7-8 and TRBJ1-1 provide the parts outside the CDR3, is GAGVSQSPRYKVAKRGQDVALRCDPISGHVSLFWYQQALGQGPEFLTYFQNEAQLDKSGLPSDRFFAERPEGSVSTLKIQRTQQEDSAVYLCASSVAPGTEAFFGQGTRLTVV.

CDR3 protein: CAWSRGFNTGELFF. CDR3 DNA: TGTGCCTGGAGCAGAGGGTTTAACACCGGGGAGCTGTTTTTT. J is TRBJ2-2 and V is TRBV30; possibly TRBD2 for D (5 bases). V shed 3 bases and J shed 2 bases, with 10 bases lying between them. The CDR3 runs to 14 residues. Germline CDR1 GTSNPN, CDR2 SVGIG (reference sequence). Filled out from reference TRBV30 and TRBJ2-2, the complete variable domain reads SQTIHQWPATLVQPVGSPLSLECTVEGTSNPNLYWYRQAAGRGLQLLFYSVGIGQISSEVPQNLSASRPQDRQFILSSKKLLLSDSGFYLCAWSRGFNTGELFFGEGSRLTVL.

This sequence joins TRBV28 and TRBJ2-7, with TRBD1 matching over 11 bases. The CDR3 consists of 15 residues. Germline V gives CDR1 MDHEN, CDR2 SYDVKM. Trimming cost V 4 bases and J 2 bases; bases outside gene matches: 4. The CDR3 reads CASSSSGQGAYEQYF. CDR3 sequence (DNA): TGTGCCAGCAGTTCCTCGGGACAGGGGGCCTACGAGCAGTACTTC.

This chain links TRBV11-2 with TRBJ2-7; no definite D call. The V end was cut by 0 bases, the J end by 1 base, with 10 bases between. The CDR3 has 15 amino acids. Germline V gene sequence: CDR1 SGHAT, CDR2 FQNNGV. The CDR3 is CASSLDPGASYEQYF. CDR3 sequence (DNA): TGTGCCAGCAGCTTAGATCCAGGCGCGTCCTACGAGCAGTACTTC.